The 3 T cell receptor beta chains given below trace back to one sample, sequenced in a study of T cell clonotyping in hematopoietic cell transplantation. Using immunoSEQ multiplex PCR, the repertoire was profiled, and TCRdb retains in-frame clones only, with some absent. The table lists 7,000 or so clones, just over 95% of them singletons, with just under 0.65% in the top ten. Sample: PBMCs, taken 30 days after allogeneic stem cell transplant. The receptors derive from a male patient aged 60-70 years who had an allogeneic stem cell transplant from a related donor, so the T cells may come from the graft donor. Some clones in this sample may be carry-over from other donors' samples.

This chain links TRBV5-1 with TRBJ1-4; a weak D match, TRBD1 (6 bases). CDR1 and CDR2 (germline): SGHRS, YFSETQ. The CDR3 extends over 14 amino acids. Between the trimmed V and J ends, which lost 4 bases and 8 bases, there was a span of 15 bases. CDR3 sequence: CASSPTGAGEKLFF. CDR3 bases: TGCGCCAGCAGCCCGACGGGGGCAGGAGAAAAACTGTTTTTT.

This clone was seen only once. The chain combines TRBV28 with TRBJ1-2; 9 bases fit TRBD1. CDR1 and CDR2 (germline): MDHEN, SYDVKM. V was clipped by 5 bases and J by 4 bases; unmatched bases: 5. The CDR3 extends over 14 amino acids. The CDR3: CASSPPGQGYGYTF. CDR3 nucleotides: TGTGCCAGCAGTCCACCGGGACAGGGCTATGGCTACACCTTC.

V is TRBV9 and J is TRBJ1-4; 11 bases agree with TRBD1. The CDR3 consists of 15 residues. V lost 4 bases to trimming and J lost 8 bases; unmatched junction nucleotides: 7. Germline loops: CDR1 SGDLS, CDR2 YYNGEE. CDR3 nucleotide sequence: TGTGCCAGCAGCACCGGGACAGGGGGTGGAGAAAAACTGTTTTTT. Its translation is CASSTGTGGGEKLFF.